This T cell receptor (beta chain) was recorded in a study of OX40 agonist ivuxolimab in advanced cancers. Measured with immunoSEQ multiplex PCR; TCRdb has only the in-frame clones, and not every one. Among around 100,000 clones listed, roughly 89% were seen once. Germline V gives CDR1 LNHDA, CDR2 SQIVND (reference sequence). The CDR3 has 15 residues. The V and J ends lost 7 bases and 4 bases respectively, with 17 bases between them. The material was CD4+ or CD8+ T cells sorted from blood, obtained in a trial of the OX40 agonist ivuxolimab. This sequence originates from an adult with an advanced solid tumor such as melanoma, head and neck, liver or kidney cancer. The J gene is TRBJ1-5, the V gene TRBV19; D is uncertain. The CDR3 DNA is TGTGCCAGTACCCGAGGCGTAGGTTTGAATCAGCCCCAGCATTTT. Residues: CASTRGVGLNQPQHF.